These T cell receptor beta chains were read from a single sample in a study of T cells in Graves' hyperthyroidism and ophthalmopathy. From the multiplex PCR reads, TCRdb called clonotypes with MiXCR, one entry per CDR3 protein. The sample has around 440,000 distinct CDR3 sequences, 15% to 19% seen once. The sequenced material came from blood. All receptors derive from a woman aged 18 to 35 with Graves' hyperthyroidism. Both conserved end residues are part of each CDR3. D genes are given only for firm matches. Expanded clones are given a class, and other clones once, few, many or no size at all.

D | size | J | V | DNA | CDR3
TRBD2 | many | TRBJ2-1 | TRBV12-3/TRBV12-4 | TGTGCCAGCACCGGTAGCGGGAGGGAATACAATGAGCAGTTCTTC | CASTGSGREYNEQFF
TRBD1 | many | TRBJ2-7 | TRBV2 | TGTGCCAGCAGACTCCCGGGACAGGGAGGACCGTACGAGCAGTACTTC | CASRLPGQGGPYEQYF
. | many | TRBJ1-5 | TRBV5-1 | TGCGCCAGCAGCTTGTCCCCAGGGGCCTATCAGCCCCAGCATTTT | CASSLSPGAYQPQHF
TRBD2 | few | TRBJ2-1 | TRBV20-1 | TGCAGTGCCAATTCTCGGGACCCCGGGGGGTACAATGAGCAGTTCTTC | CSANSRDPGGYNEQFF
. | many | TRBJ2-3 | TRBV5-1 | TGCGCCAGCAGCTTGGCACCCGGGCCGGGGGATACGCAGTATTTT | CASSLAPGPGDTQYF
. | . | TRBJ1-5 | TRBV27 | TGTGCCAGTAAGCCGGGACACGGCAATCAGCCCCAGCATTTT | CASKPGHGNQPQHF
TRBD2 | . | TRBJ2-1 | TRBV27 | TGTGCCAGCAGTTCGAGACTAGCGGGAGATGAGCAGTTCTTC | CASSSRLAGDEQFF
TRBD1 | many | TRBJ1-1 | TRBV5-1 | TGCGCCAGCAGCTTACAGGGGTTGGGAGCTGAAGCTTTCTTT | CASSLQGLGAEAFF
. | many | TRBJ1-1 | TRBV5-1 | TGCGCCAGCAGCACCGTGCCGGGGGGCGGGGGAAACACTGAAGCTTTCTTT | CASSTVPGGGGNTEAFF
TRBD1 | many | TRBJ1-6 | TRBV20-1 | TGCAGTGTTAGAACAGGGGCCTCCCTCCACTTT | CSVRTGASLHF
TRBD1 | many | TRBJ1-2 | TRBV6-2/TRBV6-3 | TGTGCCAGCAGACCTACCGGGACAGGGATTGGTGGCTACACCTTC | CASRPTGTGIGGYTF
. | many | TRBJ1-2 | TRBV9 | TGTGCCAGCAGCGTAGCGGAGGCGTTCTATGGCTACACCTTC | CASSVAEAFYGYTF
TRBD1 | many | TRBJ1-5 | TRBV19 | TGTGCCAGTAGTACGACAGGGTTTAATCAGCCCCAGCATTTT | CASSTTGFNQPQHF
. | many | TRBJ2-3 | TRBV2 | TGTGCCAGCAGGGCACTAAAGAGCACAGATACGCAGTATTTT | CASRALKSTDTQYF
TRBD2 | many | TRBJ2-3 | TRBV6-1 | TGTGCCAGCAAGGCGGGGGGGGGACACACAGATACGCAGTATTTT | CASKAGGGHTDTQYF
. | many | TRBJ1-5 | TRBV10-3 | TGTGCCATCAGTGCTGAGCTAGATCAGCCCCAGCATTTT | CAISAELDQPQHF
TRBD2 | . | TRBJ2-3 | TRBV7-9 | TGTGCCTGCAGCCCAGTACTAGCGGTCACAGATACACAGTATTTT | CACSPVLAVTDTQYF
. | many | TRBJ2-7 | TRBV3-1 | TGTGCCAGCAGCCGCCGGGGGTCCTACGAGCAGTACTTC | CASSRRGSYEQYF
. | . | TRBJ1-2 | TRBV5-5 | TGTGCCAGCAGCCTAACCGTTATACAGCTTGACTATGGCTACACCTTC | CASSLTVIQLDYGYTF
. | many | TRBJ1-3 | TRBV12-3/TRBV12-4 | TGTGCCAGCAGACCACTCCCAGCAAACTATGGAAACACCATATATTTT | CASRPLPANYGNTIYF
. | many | TRBJ1-1 | TRBV4-1 | TGCGCCAGCAGCCAAGAACACAGTTTGAACACTGAAGCTTTCTTT | CASSQEHSLNTEAFF
. | many | TRBJ2-7 | TRBV6-1 | TGTGCCAGCAGTGAGGTCAGTAGTACCTACGAGCAGTACTTC | CASSEVSSTYEQYF
TRBD1 | . | TRBJ2-2 | TRBV7-9 | TGTGCCAGCAGCTGGGACAGGCTAGGGACCGGGGAGCTGTTTTTT | CASSWDRLGTGELFF
. | many | TRBJ2-2 | TRBV6-5 | TGTGCCAGCAGGGTCCAGGGGACTACGAACACCGGGGAGCTGTTTTTT | CASRVQGTTNTGELFF
. | few | TRBJ2-7 | TRBV7-3 | TGTGCCAGCAGCTTGGGGCAGGGACCCCCCTACGAGCAGTACTTC | CASSLGQGPPYEQYF
TRBD1 | few | TRBJ2-1 | TRBV7-9 | TGTGCCACAAGACAGGGTGGGTATGAGCAGTTCTTC | CATRQGGYEQFF
TRBD1 | many | TRBJ2-7 | TRBV5-1 | TGCGCCAGCTGGGACAGTAACTCCTACGAGCAGTACTTC | CASWDSNSYEQYF
. | . | TRBJ1-4 | TRBV9 | TGTGCCAGCAGCCCCAACCCGGCAACTAATGAAAAACTGTTTTTT | CASSPNPATNEKLFF
. | many | TRBJ2-5 | TRBV20-1 | TGCAGTGCTAGAGCTTTCGCGGATCCTAGGTCCCAAGAGACCCAGTACTTC | CSARAFADPRSQETQYF
. | many | TRBJ2-5 | TRBV24-1 | TGTGCCACCAGTGGGGGGCATGAAGAGACCCAGTACTTC | CATSGGHEETQYF
TRBD1 | . | TRBJ1-6 | TRBV27 | TGTGCCAGCAGTTTATTTTCAGGGGGCGATTCACCCCTCCACTTT | CASSLFSGGDSPLHF
TRBD1 | many | TRBJ2-7 | TRBV6-1 | TGTGCCAGCACCCCGGGACAGGGGCTCCGAGGGGAGCAGTACTTC | CASTPGQGLRGEQYF
TRBD1 | . | TRBJ1-2 | TRBV7-9 | TGTGCCAGCAGCAAGGGGGACAGCCAAATCTATGGCTACACCTTC | CASSKGDSQIYGYTF
TRBD1 | many | TRBJ1-5 | TRBV27 | TGTGCCAGCAGTGGGTGGCAGGGGGCTCAGCCCCAGCATTTT | CASSGWQGAQPQHF
. | many | TRBJ2-7 | TRBV2 | TGTGCCAGCAACCCCGACATCTCCTACGAGCAGTACTTC | CASNPDISYEQYF
. | many | TRBJ2-7 | TRBV11-1 | TGTGCCAGCAGCTTCGGGGGTGGTGAGCAGTACTTC | CASSFGGGEQYF
. | . | TRBJ2-7 | TRBV6-1 | TGTGCCAGCAGTGAACGGTACAGGACCTCCTACGAGCAGTACTTC | CASSERYRTSYEQYF
. | many | TRBJ2-7 | TRBV28 | TGTGCCAGCTGCGGGGCCGGGACGTGGAACGAGCAGTACTTC | CASCGAGTWNEQYF
. | many | TRBJ1-2 | TRBV10-2 | TGCGCCAGCAGTGAGATCAGGGGAGCTAACTATGGCTACACCTTC | CASSEIRGANYGYTF
. | many | TRBJ1-1 | TRBV20-1 | TGCAGTGCTAGCCAACAGGCAGACACTGAAGCTTTCTTT | CSASQQADTEAFF
TRBD2 | few | TRBJ2-3 | TRBV20-1 | TGCAGTGCTACTCCACGGCGGGACCGGGCTAGCGGGAGAAATACGCAGTATTTT | CSATPRRDRASGRNTQYF
TRBD1 | many | TRBJ1-5 | TRBV10-3 | TGTGCCATCCGGGACAGGAATAGCAATCAGCCCCAGCATTTT | CAIRDRNSNQPQHF
. | many | TRBJ2-3 | TRBV7-3 | TGTGCCAGCAGCCCGGACTTCACAGATACGCAGTATTTT | CASSPDFTDTQYF
. | many | TRBJ2-7 | TRBV11-2 | TGTGCCAGCAGCTCCCGGGACTCCCTCTCCTACGAGCAGTACTTC | CASSSRDSLSYEQYF
. | many | TRBJ2-1 | TRBV2 | TGTGCCAGCAGTGAATCCAGGGACAATGAGCAGTTCTTC | CASSESRDNEQFF
TRBD2 | many | TRBJ2-5 | TRBV6-1 | TGTGCCAGCAGCTCAGCGGGGGGGATCCAAGAGACCCAGTACTTC | CASSSAGGIQETQYF
TRBD2 | few | TRBJ2-7 | TRBV20-1 | TGCAGTGCTAGAGATAATCGAGAAGCGGGGGGCAGGTACGAGCAGTACTTC | CSARDNREAGGRYEQYF
TRBD1 | many | TRBJ1-1 | TRBV7-9 | TGTGCCAGCAGCTCGACAGGGTACACTGAAGCTTTCTTT | CASSSTGYTEAFF
. | . | TRBJ2-7 | TRBV7-8 | TGTGCCAGCATCCCTAGGGGGGGCGCCTACGAGCAGTACTTC | CASIPRGGAYEQYF